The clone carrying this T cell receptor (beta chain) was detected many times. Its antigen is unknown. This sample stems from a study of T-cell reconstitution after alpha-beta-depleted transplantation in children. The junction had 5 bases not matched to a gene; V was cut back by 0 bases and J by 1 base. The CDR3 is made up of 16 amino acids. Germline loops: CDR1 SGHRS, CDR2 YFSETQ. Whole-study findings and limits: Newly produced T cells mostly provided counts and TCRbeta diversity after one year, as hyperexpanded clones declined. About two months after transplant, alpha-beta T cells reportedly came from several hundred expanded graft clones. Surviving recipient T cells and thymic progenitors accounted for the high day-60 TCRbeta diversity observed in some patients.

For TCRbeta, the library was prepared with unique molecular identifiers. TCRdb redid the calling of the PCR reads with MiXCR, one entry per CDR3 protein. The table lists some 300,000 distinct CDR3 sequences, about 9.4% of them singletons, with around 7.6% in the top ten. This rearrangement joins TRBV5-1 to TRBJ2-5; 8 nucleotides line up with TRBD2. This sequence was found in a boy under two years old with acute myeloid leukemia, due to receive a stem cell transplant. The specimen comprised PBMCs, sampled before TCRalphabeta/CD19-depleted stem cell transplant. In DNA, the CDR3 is TGCGCCAGCAGCTTGGTATTAGCGGGGACCCAAGAGACCCAGTACTTC. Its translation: CASSLVLAGTQETQYF.